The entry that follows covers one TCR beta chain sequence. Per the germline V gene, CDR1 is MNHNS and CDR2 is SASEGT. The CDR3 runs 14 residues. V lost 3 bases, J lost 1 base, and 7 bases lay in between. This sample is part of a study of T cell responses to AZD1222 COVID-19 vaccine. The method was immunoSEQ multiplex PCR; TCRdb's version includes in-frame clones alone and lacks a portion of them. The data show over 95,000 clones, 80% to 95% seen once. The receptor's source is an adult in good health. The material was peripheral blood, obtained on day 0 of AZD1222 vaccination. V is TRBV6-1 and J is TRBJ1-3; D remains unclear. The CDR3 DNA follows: TGTGCCAGCAGTGAGGCAGTATCTGGAAACACCATATATTTT. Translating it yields CASSEAVSGNTIYF.